These 31 T cell receptor beta chains were sequenced from one sample in a study of T cells in Graves' hyperthyroidism and ophthalmopathy. Amplification yielded TCR beta CDR3 regions, with RNA transcripts as the source. The study used the HTBI primer set for a first-round RT-PCR of the TCR CDR3. TCRdb redid the calling of the multiplex PCR reads with MiXCR, one entry per CDR3 protein. Of around 520,000 distinct CDR3 sequences in the sample, about 15% were seen once. The source material was blood. The receptors shown here come from a woman under 30 with Graves' hyperthyroidism.

The chain uses TRBV12-3 or TRBV12-4 and TRBJ1-5; 8 bases match TRBD1. The V gene end was trimmed by 7 bases and the J gene end by 4 bases; junction bases not matched to a gene: 3. The CDR3 consists of 13 residues. CDR3 coding DNA: TGTGCCAGCACAGGGGGCAGGAATCAGCCCCAGCATTTT. Its protein product is CASTGGRNQPQHF.

This chain uses TRBV5-1 with TRBJ2-6, with a tentative D call TRBD2 (6 bases). CDR3 length: 16 residues. Germline V gene sequence: CDR1 SGHRS, CDR2 YFSETQ. The ends were cut back, 3 bases at V and 2 bases at J, with 12 bases in the middle. The CDR3 DNA is TGCGCCAGCAGCTGGTCCTCGGGAGCTGGGGCCAACGTCCTGACTTTC. Protein product: CASSWSSGAGANVLTF.

Ten or more counts support this clonotype. V usage is TRBV9 and J usage is TRBJ2-1, with TRBD2 matching over 10 bases. Trimming took 4 bases from V and 6 from J; bases not matched to a gene: 7. The germline V gene encodes CDR1 SGDLS and CDR2 YYNGEE. The CDR3 runs to 15 residues. The CDR3 DNA reads TGTGCCAGCAGCCCCCCCGCTAGCGGGAGCAATGAGCAGTTCTTC. Protein: CASSPPASGSNEQFF.

CDR3 coding DNA: TGTGCCAGTAGTATGGGGACCTCAGTTAGGGAGCAGTACTTC. It specifies CASSMGTSVREQYF. This rearrangement joins TRBV19 to TRBJ2-7; D possibly matches TRBD1 or TRBD2 (5 bases each). The germline gives CDR1 LNHDA, CDR2 SQIVND (reference sequence). V shed 3 bases and J shed 7 bases, with 16 bases lying between them. This CDR3 has 14 amino acids. Supplemented by reference TRBV19 and TRBJ2-7, the full variable domain reads DGGITQSPKYLFRKEGQNVTLSCEQNLNHDAMYWYRQDPGQGLRLIYYSQIVNDFQKGDIAEGYSVSREKKESFPLTVTSAQKNPTAFYLCASSMGTSVREQYFGPGTRLTVT.

This clonotype was observed at least ten times. The V call is TRBV20-1, the J call TRBJ1-2, with no clear D. There are 12 residues in the CDR3. Germline CDR1 reads DFQATT; CDR2 reads SNEGSKA (reference sequence). Trimming pared 3 bases from V and 0 bases from J, leaving 5 bases between. In nucleotides, the CDR3 is TGCAGTGCTAGTTCGGCTAACTATGGCTACACCTTC. This codes for CSASSANYGYTF.

This clonotype came up a few times. The CDR3 loop reads CASSKEGVGGGNQPQHF. As DNA, the CDR3 is TGTGCCAGCTCTAAAGAGGGGGTCGGGGGTGGCAATCAGCCCCAGCATTTT. The rearrangement links TRBV3-1 to TRBJ1-5, with a weak D call TRBD1 (6 bases). The germline V and J ends were trimmed by 8 bases and 2 bases, with 22 bases remaining between them. This CDR3 is built from 17 residues. Germline V lookup: CDR1 LGHDT, CDR2 YNNKEL (reference sequence).

This sequence joins TRBV12-3 or TRBV12-4 and TRBJ2-7; no reliable D call. Trimming cost V 5 bases and J 2 bases, with 10 bases left between them. This CDR3 is 13 amino acids long. The CDR3 loop reads CASSGQNPYEQYF. The CDR3 coding sequence is TGTGCCAGCAGTGGGCAGAACCCCTACGAGCAGTACTTC.

This clonotype was observed a few times. The rearrangement uses TRBV24-1 and TRBJ1-1; tentative D call: TRBD1 (5 bases). Trimming shortened V by 3 bases and J by 9 bases, and 13 bases separated the two germline ends. Germline V lookup: CDR1 KGHDR, CDR2 SFDVKD. The CDR3 runs to 13 residues. In nucleotides, the CDR3 is TGTGCCACCAGTGATCCCGGGGGTGGCCAAGCTTTCTTT. Protein sequence: CATSDPGGGQAFF.

This clonotype was seen a handful of times. The rearrangement uses TRBV12-3 or TRBV12-4 and TRBJ1-2; 8 nucleotides align to TRBD1. The CDR3 runs 16 residues. Trimming cost V 10 bases and J 4 bases; bases outside gene matches: 17. CDR3 sequence reads: CANSQYRTGGSYGYTF. CDR3 sequence (DNA): TGTGCCAACAGCCAATACCGAACAGGGGGTAGCTATGGCTACACCTTC.

This chain connects TRBV7-3 to TRBJ1-1; D unclear. V lost 5 bases and J 0 bases, leaving 13 bases between the germline ends. The CDR3 covers 15 residues. The germline CDR1 and CDR2 sequences are SGHTA and FQGTGA. The CDR3 here is CASSLSGPLNTEAFF. The CDR3 region has the DNA TGTGCCAGCAGCCTCTCCGGGCCTTTGAACACTGAAGCTTTCTTT.

Ten or more counts support this clonotype. The chain employs TRBV12-3 or TRBV12-4 and TRBJ2-1; D remains unclear. With 4 bases removed from V and 10 bases from J, the gap between germline ends came to 8 bases. CDR3 size: 11 residues. The CDR3 reads CASSSYEEQFF. The CDR3 coding sequence is TGTGCCAGCAGTTCCTACGAGGAGCAGTTCTTC.

In its sample, this clonotype was seen a few times. The genes are TRBV5-5 and TRBJ2-5; perhaps TRBD2 as D (5 bases). Germline CDR1 reads SGHKS; CDR2 reads YYEKEE (reference sequence). This CDR3 is 15 amino acids long. Trimming took off 1 base at V and 2 bases at J, with 12 bases between the two ends. The CDR3 DNA sequence: TGTGCCAGCAGCTTGCACGAGGGATTTCAAGAGACCCAGTACTTC. Protein: CASSLHEGFQETQYF.

Turning to this clonotype: One base away lies a much larger clone, so this may be a sequencing read error. The chain joins TRBV30 to TRBJ2-1; a possible D gene is TRBD2 (6 bases). The CDR3 extends over 13 amino acids. Germline V CDR1 and CDR2: GTSNPN, SVGIG (reference sequence). CDR3 in DNA: TGTGCCTGGCGAGGGAGGCATTACAATGAGCAGCTCTTC. Its translation: CAWRGRHYNEQLF.

On this clonotype itself: At one end, the junction sequence differs from germline, possibly due to a read error. This chain links TRBV19 with TRBJ2-5, with 8 positions matching TRBD2. The CDR3 runs 16 residues. CDR1 is LNHDA, CDR2 SQIVND, per germline (reference sequence). DNA for the CDR3: TGTGCCAGTAGTAATCCCCCCGGGAGGGCGGAAGAGACCCGGTACTTC. Encoded protein: CASSNPPGRAEETRYF.

This clonotype was found many times. This rearrangement joins TRBV11-2 to TRBJ2-7, with 11 bases that match TRBD2. Germline V gene sequence: CDR1 SGHAT, CDR2 FQNNGV. The CDR3 is 15 amino acids. The ends lost 5 bases at V and 3 bases at J; junction bases unmatched: 6. The CDR3 here is CASSQLAGEFYEQYF. In DNA form, the CDR3 reads TGTGCCAGCAGCCAACTAGCGGGAGAGTTCTACGAGCAGTACTTC.

This clonotype was detected ten times or more. The chain couples TRBV30 to TRBJ1-6, with D perhaps TRBD1 (5 bases). The V gene lost 7 bases and the J gene lost 6 bases, with 13 bases spanning the gap. The CDR3 has 13 residues. Germline V lookup: CDR1 GTSNPN, CDR2 SVGIG (reference sequence). The CDR3: CASSGTSNSPLHF. Here the CDR3 DNA reads TGTGCCTCTTCTGGGACTTCTAATTCACCCCTCCACTTT.

At least ten counts were recorded for this clonotype. V usage is TRBV7-8 and J usage is TRBJ2-3, with D perhaps given as TRBD1 or TRBD2 (6 bases each). This CDR3 has 13 residues. The V gene lost 4 bases and the J gene lost 6 bases, with 11 bases spanning the gap. Per germline, CDR1 SGHVS and CDR2 FQNEAQ. DNA for the CDR3: TGTGCCAGCAGCTCGCGGGACACCGATACGCAGTATTTT. It translates to CASSSRDTDTQYF.

Turning to this clonotype: One junction end disagrees with the germline gene, perhaps due to a read error. This chain links TRBV11-3 with TRBJ2-5; 11 nucleotides align to TRBD1. This CDR3 is 15 amino acids long. CDR1 SGHNT and CDR2 YENEEA come from the germline V gene. The CDR3 reads CASSSGQGVSETQYF. Here the CDR3 DNA reads TGTGCCAGCAGCTCGGGACAGGGGGTTAGTGAGACACAGTACTTC.

This clonotype was seen repeatedly, ten times or more. V gene TRBV6-1 combines with J gene TRBJ2-7, with 8 bases identical to TRBD2. The J segment lost 1 base and the V segment lost 6 bases, leaving 5 bases of the junction unmatched. The CDR3 covers 14 residues. Germline V gives CDR1 MNHNS, CDR2 SASEGT. The CDR3: CASRAGGISYEQYV. The CDR3 DNA is TGTGCCAGCAGGGCGGGAGGCATATCCTACGAGCAGTACGTC.

This clonotype was found many times. The DNA of the CDR3 is TGTGCCAGCAGCTTAAACCCCGGGCAGCTTGAAAAACTGTTTTTT. Its translation: CASSLNPGQLEKLFF. The genes are TRBV7-9 and TRBJ1-4; D is undetermined. CDR1 and CDR2 (germline): SEHNR, FQNEAQ (reference sequence). The CDR3 contains 15 residues. V lost 2 bases, J lost 7 bases, and 14 bases lay in between.

For this clonotype: The CDR3 end shows no conserved phenylalanine or tryptophan, and so a read error is likely. This chain joins TRBV18 and TRBJ2-7; D possibly corresponds to TRBD1 (5 bases). In germline, CDR1 is KGHSH, CDR2 LQKENI. V gave up 3 bases and J gave up 7 bases, with 16 bases separating them. The CDR3 has 14 residues. CDR3 sequence (DNA): TGTGCCAGCTCACCCCGCGACAGTTACTATGAGCAGTACCTC. Amino acid sequence: CASSPRDSYYEQYL.

In this sample, this clonotype turned up many times. This sequence joins TRBV5-6 and TRBJ1-1; the match to TRBD1 covers 10 bases. Unmatched junction bases numbered 8, after V lost 5 bases and J lost 10 bases. Germline assignment: CDR1 SGHDT and CDR2 YYEEEE. The CDR3 runs 13 residues. CDR3 loop: CASRQTGGARAFF. DNA for the CDR3: TGTGCCAGCAGGCAGACAGGGGGCGCGAGAGCTTTCTTT.

This clonotype was seen at least ten times. V is TRBV9 and J is TRBJ1-4; D call uncertain. The CDR3 sequence is 16 residues long. Per germline, CDR1 SGDLS and CDR2 YYNGEE. Trimming pared 4 bases from V and 0 bases from J, leaving 13 bases between. CDR3 DNA sequence: TGTGCCAGCAGCCTAGACGACCTTTCAACTAATGAAAAACTGTTTTTT. Its protein product is CASSLDDLSTNEKLFF. Full variable domain (rest looked up from reference TRBV9 and TRBJ1-4): DSGVTQTPKHLITATGQRVTLRCSPRSGDLSVYWYQQSLDQGLQFLIQYYNGEERAKGNILERFSAQQFPDLHSELNLSSLELGDSALYFCASSLDDLSTNEKLFFGSGTQLSVL.

Many counts were recorded for this clonotype. The rearrangement links TRBV7-8 to TRBJ1-1, with a weak D call TRBD1 (6 bases). Germline V gives CDR1 SGHVS, CDR2 FQNEAQ. The CDR3 sequence is 14 residues long. The V gene lost 3 bases and the J gene lost 6 bases, with 14 bases spanning the gap. Here the CDR3 DNA reads TGTGCCAGCAGCTTGTCAGGGGCGATATCTGAAGCTTTCTTT. The encoded protein is CASSLSGAISEAFF.

This clonotype showed up just a few times. This may stem from a read error, because a much larger clone lies one nucleotide away. The V call is TRBV9, the J call TRBJ1-1; D may be TRBD1 (5 bases). CDR1 is SGDLS and CDR2 is YYNGEE in the germline V gene. Trimming took off 2 bases at V and 0 bases at J, with 8 bases between the two ends. This CDR3 has 14 residues. This CDR3 is CASSVRAMNTEAFF. CDR3 DNA sequence: TGTGCCAGCAGCGTCAGGGCCATGAACACTGAAGCTTTCTTT.

This clonotype was counted at least ten times. This sequence joins TRBV12-3 or TRBV12-4 and TRBJ2-1, with 7 bases identical to TRBD2. Trimming cost V 5 bases and J 4 bases; bases outside gene matches: 14. CDR3 length equals 17 residues. The CDR3, as DNA: TGTGCCAGCAGTCTCTGGGGGGGGGGAGAGATTTACAATGAGCAGTTCTTC. Translation: CASSLWGGGEIYNEQFF.

In the case of this clonotype: One junction end disagrees with the germline gene, perhaps due to a read error. This chain links TRBV7-3 with TRBJ2-1; tentative D call: TRBD2 (5 bases). The CDR3 extends over 15 amino acids. Germline V gene lookup returns CDR1 SGHTA and CDR2 FQGTGA. CDR3 region: CASSLRVSSYNEQCF. CDR3 DNA: TGTGCCAGCAGCTTGCGGGTTAGCTCCTACAATGAGCAGTGCTTC.

This clonotype has a count of ten or more. V usage is TRBV30 and J usage is TRBJ2-1, with 9 bases fitting TRBD1. V lost 3 bases, J lost 16 bases, and 10 bases stayed unmatched. Germline values: CDR1 GTSNPN, CDR2 SVGIG (reference sequence). CDR3 length: 12 residues. The CDR3: CAWRVPGTGLFF. Written as DNA, the CDR3 is TGTGCCTGGAGAGTGCCAGGGACAGGGCTTTTCTTC. The full variable domain, completed using reference TRBV30 and TRBJ2-1, is SQTIHQWPATLVQPVGSPLSLECTVEGTSNPNLYWYRQAAGRGLQLLFYSVGIGQISSEVPQNLSASRPQDRQFILSSKKLLLSDSGFYLCAWRVPGTGLFFGPGTRLTVL.

This clonotype was counted ten times or more. J is TRBJ2-3 and V is TRBV2; D not resolved. This CDR3 spans 16 amino acids. V lost 4 bases and J lost 3, with 17 bases in between. Germline lookup yields CDR1 SNHLY and CDR2 FYNNEI. The CDR3, as DNA: TGTGCCAGCAGTGTTCACATTGGGGAAGGAACAGATACGCAGTATTTT. It encodes CASSVHIGEGTDTQYF.

The rearrangement joins TRBV10-3 to TRBJ2-4; 7 nucleotides line up with TRBD2. CDR3 length equals 13 residues. CDR1 and CDR2 (germline): ENHRY, SYGVKD. Losses at the gene ends were 6 bases for V and 7 bases for J; bases not matched to a gene: 6. The CDR3 DNA follows: TGTGCCATCAGCGGCGGGAGTGCGAACATTCAGTACTTC. Its protein product is CAISGGSANIQYF.

V usage is TRBV9 and J usage is TRBJ2-1, with D unresolved. CDR3 size: 16 residues. The V gene lost 2 bases and the J gene lost 4 bases, with 16 bases spanning the gap. Per germline, CDR1 SGDLS and CDR2 YYNGEE. The CDR3 coding sequence is TGTGCCAGCAGCGTCTCCGTTAGCACCTTGTACAATGAGCAGTTCTTC. Amino acids: CASSVSVSTLYNEQFF.